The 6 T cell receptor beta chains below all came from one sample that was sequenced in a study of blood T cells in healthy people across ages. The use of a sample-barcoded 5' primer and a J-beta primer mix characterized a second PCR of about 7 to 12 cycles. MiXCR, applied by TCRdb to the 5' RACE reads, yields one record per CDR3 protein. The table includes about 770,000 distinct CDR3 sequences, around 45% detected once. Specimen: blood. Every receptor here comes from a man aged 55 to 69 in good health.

In DNA form, the CDR3 reads TGCGCCAGCAGCCAGGAGCCACAGCTCCTATATAATTCACCCCTCCACTTT. Protein sequence: CASSQEPQLLYNSPLHF. J is TRBJ1-6 and V is TRBV4-1, with D hard to call. This CDR3 is built from 17 residues. The V gene lost 3 bases and the J gene lost 4 bases, with 16 bases spanning the gap. CDR1 MGHRA and CDR2 YSYEKL come from the germline V gene.

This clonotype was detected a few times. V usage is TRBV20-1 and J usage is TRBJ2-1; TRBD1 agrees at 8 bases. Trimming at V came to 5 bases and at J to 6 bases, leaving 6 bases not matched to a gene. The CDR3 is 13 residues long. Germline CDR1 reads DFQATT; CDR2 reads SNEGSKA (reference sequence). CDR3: CSAVRTGPNEQFF. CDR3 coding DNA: TGCAGTGCTGTCCGGACAGGGCCCAATGAGCAGTTCTTC.

The CDR3 coding sequence is TGTGCCAGCAATATAGGTGGGGGGACCCAGTACTTC. It specifies CASNIGGGTQYF. The rearrangement joins TRBV5-6 to TRBJ2-5; the D call may be TRBD1 or TRBD2 (5 bases each). V was clipped by 6 bases and J by 7 bases, with 13 bases between them. CDR3 length: 12 amino acids. Germline V gene sequence: CDR1 SGHDT, CDR2 YYEEEE.

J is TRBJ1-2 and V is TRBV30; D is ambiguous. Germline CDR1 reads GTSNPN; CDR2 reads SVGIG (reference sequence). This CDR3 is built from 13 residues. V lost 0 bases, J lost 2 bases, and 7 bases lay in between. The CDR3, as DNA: TGTGCCTGGAGTGTCTCCGGAAACTATGGCTACACCTTC. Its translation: CAWSVSGNYGYTF.

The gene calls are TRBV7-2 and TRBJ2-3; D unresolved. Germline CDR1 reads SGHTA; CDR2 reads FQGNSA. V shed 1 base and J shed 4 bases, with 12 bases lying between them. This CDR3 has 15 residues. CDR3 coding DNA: TGTGCCAGCAGCTTAGTCCTTCGGGTAGCAGATACGCAGTATTTT. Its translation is CASSLVLRVADTQYF.

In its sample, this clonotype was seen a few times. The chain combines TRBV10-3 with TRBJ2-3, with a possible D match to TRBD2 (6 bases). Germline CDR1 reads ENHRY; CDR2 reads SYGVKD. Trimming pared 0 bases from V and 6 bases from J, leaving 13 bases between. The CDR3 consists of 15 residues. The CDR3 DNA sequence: TGTGCCATCAGTGAGTCCCGGGGGTTAATGGATACGCAGTATTTT. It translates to CAISESRGLMDTQYF.